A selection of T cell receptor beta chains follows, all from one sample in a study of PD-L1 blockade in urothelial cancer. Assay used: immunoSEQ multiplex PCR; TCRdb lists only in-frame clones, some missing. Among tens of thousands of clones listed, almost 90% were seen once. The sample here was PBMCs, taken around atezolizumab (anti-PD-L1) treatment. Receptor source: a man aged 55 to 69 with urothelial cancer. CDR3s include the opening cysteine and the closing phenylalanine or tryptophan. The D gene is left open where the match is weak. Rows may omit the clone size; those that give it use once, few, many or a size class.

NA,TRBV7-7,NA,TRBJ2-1,TGTGCTAGCAGCTTTGGGGTCGGCAGGGCTCCATACAATGAGCAGTTCTTC,CASSFGVGRAPYNEQFF
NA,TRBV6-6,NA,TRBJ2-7,TGTGCCAGCAGTTACTCGCCGTGCGGGTACTTC,CASSYSPCGYF
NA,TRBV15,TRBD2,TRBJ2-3,TGTGCCACGAAACCCGGGACTAGCCGTACGCAGTATTTT,CATKPGTSRTQYF
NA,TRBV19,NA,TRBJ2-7,TGTGCCAGTAAGCAGGGCTCCTACGAGCAGTACTTC,CASKQGSYEQYF
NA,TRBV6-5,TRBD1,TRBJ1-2,TGTGCCAGCAGTTACTCGCAGGCCAGGGGGACCTATGGCTACACCTTC,CASSYSQARGTYGYTF
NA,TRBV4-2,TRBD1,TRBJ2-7,TGTGCCAGCAGCCAATCCCTGGGACAGCTCTACGAGCAGTACTTC,CASSQSLGQLYEQYF
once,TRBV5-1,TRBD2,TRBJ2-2,TGCGCCAGCAGCTCTACCGGGAGGTCCGGGGAGCTGTTTTTT,CASSSTGRSGELFF
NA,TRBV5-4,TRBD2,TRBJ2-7,TGTGCCAGCACCCCTGGGAGCGGGGTCCGGAGCTCCTACGAGCAGTACTTC,CASTPGSGVRSSYEQYF
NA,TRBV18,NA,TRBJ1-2,TGTGCCAGCTCACCGGGGTGGGGCGGAGATGGCTACACCTTC,CASSPGWGGDGYTF
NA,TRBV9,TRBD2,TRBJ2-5,TGTGCCAGCAGCGTAATGGGGCTAGCGGCAGGGGAGACCCAGTACTTC,CASSVMGLAAGETQYF
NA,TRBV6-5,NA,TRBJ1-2,TGTGCCAGCAGTTACGGAGGAGGCACCACTAACTATGGCTACACCTTC,CASSYGGGTTNYGYTF
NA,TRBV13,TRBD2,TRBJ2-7,TGTGCCAGCAGCCATGGGGCGGGAGGGCCTTCCGAGCAGTACTTC,CASSHGAGGPSEQYF
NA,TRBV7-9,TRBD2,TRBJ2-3,TGTGCCAGCAGCGATCCTAGCGGAGAAACAGATACGCAGTATTTT,CASSDPSGETDTQYF
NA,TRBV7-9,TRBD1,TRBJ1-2,TGTGCCAGCAGTTACCCGACAGGGGGCGACTATGGCTACACCTTC,CASSYPTGGDYGYTF
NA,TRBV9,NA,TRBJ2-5,TGTGCCAGCAGCGTCTACCAGGGGTGGGAAGAGACCCAGTACTTC,CASSVYQGWEETQYF
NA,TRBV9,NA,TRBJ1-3,TGTGCCAGCAGCGCGGCGGGGGGGGGAAACACCATATATTTT,CASSAAGGGNTIYF
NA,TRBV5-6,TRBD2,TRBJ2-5,TGTGCCAGCAGCTTGGCGGGGGGGTGGGCCCAGTACTTC,CASSLAGGWAQYF
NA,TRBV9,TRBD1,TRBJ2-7,TGTGCCAGCAGCGTCAGGGGGGACAGGGTTTACGAGCAGTACTTC,CASSVRGDRVYEQYF
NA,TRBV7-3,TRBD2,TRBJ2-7,TGTGCCAGCAGCTTGGGTCCAGCGGGAGCCTACGAGCAGTACTTC,CASSLGPAGAYEQYF
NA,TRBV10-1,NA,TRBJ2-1,TGCGCCAGCAGTGAGTCGAGGGTGGCTAGCCCCCAGTTCTTC,CASSESRVASPQFF
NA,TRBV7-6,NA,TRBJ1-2,TGTGCCAGCAGCTTGAACAGGGCGGGCTATGGCTACACCTTC,CASSLNRAGYGYTF
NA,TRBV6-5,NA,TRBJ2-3,TGTGCCAGCAGTTTCGTCTACCAATCTGCCCCAGATACGCAGTATTTT,CASSFVYQSAPDTQYF
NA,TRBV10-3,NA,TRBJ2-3,TGTGCCATCAGGATTAGCGGTCGAATACGACCTAGCACAGATACGCAGTATTTT,CAIRISGRIRPSTDTQYF
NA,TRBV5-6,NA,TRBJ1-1,TGTGCCAGCAGCTTGGTTTCTGACAGTATCTTCAGGACTGAAGCTTTCTTT,CASSLVSDSIFRTEAFF
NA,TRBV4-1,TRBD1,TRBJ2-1,TGCGCCAGCAGCCAAGATCTTTGGGGGCAGGGGGCCACTGAGCAGTTCTTC,CASSQDLWGQGATEQFF
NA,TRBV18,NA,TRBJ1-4,TGTGCCAGCTCACCACGGGCAACGACTAATGAAAAACTGTTTTTT,CASSPRATTNEKLFF
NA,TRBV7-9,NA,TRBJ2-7,TGTGCCAGCAGCCTCACAGGGCCTGGCGAGCAGTACTTC,CASSLTGPGEQYF
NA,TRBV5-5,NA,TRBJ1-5,TGTGCCAGCAGCTGGCTGGGGGCTAGCAATCAGCCCCAGCATTTT,CASSWLGASNQPQHF
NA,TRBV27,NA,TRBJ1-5,TGTGCCAGCAGTTTAAGACCCGCGGGCAATCAGCCCCAGCATTTT,CASSLRPAGNQPQHF
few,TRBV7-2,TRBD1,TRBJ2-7,TGTGCCAGCAGCTCCGGGACAGGGTCAAAAGAGCAGTACTTC,CASSSGTGSKEQYF
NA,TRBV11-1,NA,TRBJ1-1,TGTGCCAGCAGCCCGAGAACCACTGAAGCTTTCTTT,CASSPRTTEAFF
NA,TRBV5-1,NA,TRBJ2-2,TGCGCCAGCAGCTTGACATTTGGCAGGGGCGGCACCGGGGAGCTGTTTTTT,CASSLTFGRGGTGELFF
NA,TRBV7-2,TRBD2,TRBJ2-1,TGTGCCAGCAGCTTAGAGACTAGCGGGGGTGAGCAGTTCTTC,CASSLETSGGEQFF
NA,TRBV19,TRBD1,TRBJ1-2,TGTGCCAGTAGTATGGAGACAGGGGGCTATGGCTACACCTTC,CASSMETGGYGYTF
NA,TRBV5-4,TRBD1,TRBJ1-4,TGTGCCAGCAGCTTAAGACAGGGGAAAAATGAAAAACTGTTTTTT,CASSLRQGKNEKLFF
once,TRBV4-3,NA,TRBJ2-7,TGCGCCAGCAGCCAACTGATAGGAGGGGTCTACGAGCAGTACTTC,CASSQLIGGVYEQYF
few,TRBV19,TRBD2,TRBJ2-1,TGTGCCAGTAGCCCCGGAGGAGCGGGGGGTGCCTACAATGAGCAGTTCTTC,CASSPGGAGGAYNEQFF
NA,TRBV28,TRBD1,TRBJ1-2,TGTGCCAGCATCCCGGGACAGGGTACGTTAGGCTACACCTTC,CASIPGQGTLGYTF
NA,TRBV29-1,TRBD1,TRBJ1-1,TGCAGCGGCGCCGGACAGGTGAACACTGAAGCTTTCTTT,CSGAGQVNTEAFF
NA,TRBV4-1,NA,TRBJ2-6,TGCGCCAGCAGCCAAGCTTCTGGGGCCAACGTCCTGACTTTC,CASSQASGANVLTF
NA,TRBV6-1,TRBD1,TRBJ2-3,TGTGCCAGCCACGACAGGGTCACAGATACGCAGTATTTT,CASHDRVTDTQYF
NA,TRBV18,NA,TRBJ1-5,TGTGCCAGCTCACCACAACAGGTTAGCAATCAGCCCCAGCATTTT,CASSPQQVSNQPQHF
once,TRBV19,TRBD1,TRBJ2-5,TGTGCCAGTAGTACCGGGACAGATGGAGAGACCCAGTACTTC,CASSTGTDGETQYF
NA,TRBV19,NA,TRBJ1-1,TGTGCCAGTAGTATATTACAGGGCACTGAAGCTTTCTTT,CASSILQGTEAFF
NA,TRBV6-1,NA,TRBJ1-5,TGTGCCAGCAGTGGGTCAGGCTATCAGCCCCAGCATTTT,CASSGSGYQPQHF